A single sample is the source of the 13 T cell receptor beta chains below, sequenced in a study of shared clonotypes between healthy human individuals. Generated by immunoSEQ multiplex PCR, the TCRdb table keeps only in-frame clones and is missing some. The table has over a million clones, around 98% seen once. The sequencing sample was made of naive CD4+ T cells sorted from blood. Subset indicated: CD45RA+ positively selected. The receptors come from a man aged 25-40 years in good health.

The rearrangement uses TRBV30 and TRBJ1-5, with D uncertain. Germline V lookup: CDR1 GTSNPN, CDR2 SVGIG (reference sequence). The CDR3 has 12 residues. The germline V and J ends were trimmed by 2 bases and 6 bases, with 8 bases remaining between them. The CDR3, as DNA: TGTGCCTGGAGTCCTGGGCTTCAGCCCCAGCATTTT. Translated, it gives CAWSPGLQPQHF.

The chain recombines TRBV27 with TRBJ2-7, with a possible D match to TRBD1 (6 bases). Trimming shortened V by 5 bases and J by 2 bases, and 7 bases separated the two germline ends. The CDR3 is 12 residues long. CDR1 is MNHEY, CDR2 SMNVEV, per germline (reference sequence). Written as DNA, the CDR3 is TGTGCCAGCAGTCGGGACACCTACGAGCAGTACTTC. Translation gives CASSRDTYEQYF.

CDR3 residues: CASRQTYRGRGEKLFF. CDR3 nucleotide sequence: TGCGCCAGCAGACAAACTTACAGGGGAAGGGGTGAAAAACTGTTTTTT. The chain uses TRBV5-1 and TRBJ1-4, with 7 positions matching TRBD1. V was pared by 5 bases and J by 7 bases, with 14 bases of the junction left unmatched. The germline V gene encodes CDR1 SGHRS and CDR2 YFSETQ. This CDR3 comprises 16 residues.

About this clone itself: This CDR3 is also generated by other DNA sequences in the sample. The chain couples TRBV7-2 to TRBJ2-5, with D hard to call. The CDR3 has 14 residues. Germline CDR1 SGHTA, CDR2 FQGNSA. Deletions cut 5 bases from V and 3 bases from J, with 13 bases between. CDR3 in amino acids: CASSRDTGKETQYF. DNA of the CDR3: TGTGCCAGCAGCCGCGACACCGGTAAAGAGACCCAGTACTTC. The variable domain in full, completed from reference TRBV7-2 and TRBJ2-5, reads GAGVSQSPSNKVTEKGKDVELRCDPISGHTALYWYRQSLGQGLEFLIYFQGNSAPDKSGLPSDRFSAERTGGSVSTLTIQRTQQEDSAVYLCASSRDTGKETQYFGPGTRLLVL.

The V and J genes are TRBV19 and TRBJ1-2; D gene uncertain. V gave up 3 bases and J gave up 6 bases, with 8 bases separating them. This CDR3 has 12 residues. The V gene's germline CDR1 is LNHDA and CDR2 SQIVND (reference sequence). The CDR3 region has the DNA TGTGCCAGTAGTATGGAGAGGAATGGCTACACCTTC. Translated: CASSMERNGYTF.

The gene calls are TRBV19 and TRBJ2-3; D gene ambiguous. Per germline, CDR1 LNHDA and CDR2 SQIVND (reference sequence). The CDR3 loop spans 17 amino acids. V was trimmed by 8 bases and J by 0 bases, leaving 21 bases between them. The CDR3 reads CASSLAGDTSSTDTQYF. The CDR3 DNA reads as TGTGCCAGTTCGTTGGCAGGAGATACCTCTAGCACAGATACGCAGTATTTT.

The chain employs TRBV18 and TRBJ2-7, with D possibly being TRBD2 (5 bases). Deletions cut 6 bases from V and 2 bases from J, with 20 bases between. Germline-derived CDR1 and CDR2 are KGHSH and LQKENI. The CDR3 has 16 residues. The CDR3 DNA follows: TGTGCCAGCTCCCCGGGGATGGCACTAGAGACCTACGAGCAGTACTTC. This gives the protein CASSPGMALETYEQYF.

V gene TRBV11-2 combines with J gene TRBJ2-5; 7 bases agree with TRBD2. Germline V gives CDR1 SGHAT, CDR2 FQNNGV. J lost 2 bases, V lost 4 bases, and 7 bases had no gene match. This CDR3 comprises 15 residues. CDR3 sequence: CASSSPLARQETQYF. The CDR3 DNA follows: TGTGCCAGCAGCTCCCCACTAGCGCGACAAGAGACCCAGTACTTC.

This chain joins TRBV14 and TRBJ2-1; possible D gene TRBD1, 6 bases. The length of the CDR3 is 15 residues. Germline V gene sequence: CDR1 SGHDN, CDR2 FVKESK. V lost 4 bases, J lost 6 bases, and 16 bases lay in between. CDR3 coding DNA: TGTGCCAGCAGCCCCTGGACAGAAGCTTCCAATGAGCAGTTCTTC. Its translation: CASSPWTEASNEQFF.

V usage is TRBV7-9 and J usage is TRBJ2-1; the D gene is possibly TRBD2 (6 bases). With 5 bases removed from V and 0 bases from J, the gap between germline ends came to 8 bases. The germline CDR1 and CDR2 sequences are SEHNR and FQNEAQ (reference sequence). This CDR3 region has 14 residues. In nucleotides, the CDR3 is TGTGCCAGCAGCCGGGAGCTCTCCTACAATGAGCAGTTCTTC. Translating it yields CASSRELSYNEQFF. The variable domain in full, with the rest retrieved from reference TRBV7-9 and TRBJ2-1, is DTGVSQNPRHKITKRGQNVTFRCDPISEHNRLYWYRQTLGQGPEFLTYFQNEAQLEKSRLLSDRFSAERPKGSFSTLEIQRTEQGDSAMYLCASSRELSYNEQFFGPGTRLTVL.

Regarding this clone: The sample carries other DNA sequences with the same CDR3. This chain links TRBV29-1 with TRBJ2-3; D call uncertain. Germline V lookup: CDR1 SQVTM, CDR2 ANQGSEA. The CDR3 contains 11 residues. Between the trimmed V and J ends, which lost 4 bases and 0 bases, there was a span of 2 bases. This CDR3 reads CSVGSTDTQYF. As DNA, the CDR3 is TGCAGCGTTGGAAGCACAGATACGCAGTATTTT.

The J gene is TRBJ2-7, the V gene TRBV29-1; no reliable D call. Germline CDR1 reads SQVTM; CDR2 reads ANQGSEA. V lost 0 bases to trimming and J lost 5 bases, with 11 bases between them. This CDR3 region has 13 residues. DNA for the CDR3: TGCAGCGTTGAAGATCTCTGGGGTGACGAGCAGTACTTC. Protein product: CSVEDLWGDEQYF.

J is TRBJ2-3 and V is TRBV6-6, with D possibly being TRBD2 (6 bases). CDR1 is MNHNY, CDR2 SVGAGI, per germline (reference sequence). Trimming shortened V by 5 bases and J by 0 bases, and 12 bases separated the two germline ends. The CDR3 runs to 15 residues. The CDR3 DNA reads TGTGCCAGCAGTCCCCTAGCGACTAGCACAGATACGCAGTATTTT. It codes for CASSPLATSTDTQYF.